Listed here are 27 T cell receptor beta chains from one sample, sequenced in a study of blood T cell repertoires in COVID-19. The assay was immunoSEQ multiplex PCR, and TCRdb's table has in-frame clones only and misses some. The sample has about 220,000 clones, 65% to 85% seen once. The sample taken for sequencing was peripheral blood. These receptors were collected from a woman younger than 45 who had recovered from COVID-19.

This clone was observed a few times. V gene TRBV5-1 combines with J gene TRBJ2-7; the match to TRBD2 covers 9 bases. This CDR3 has 12 amino acids. Germline CDR1 reads SGHRS; CDR2 reads YFSETQ. Germline trimming cut 2 bases from V and 6 bases from J; bases unmatched to any gene: 0. CDR3 bases: TGCGCCAGCAGCTTAGCGGGAGGCGAGCAGTACTTC. This gives the protein CASSLAGGEQYF. Combining the CDR3 with reference TRBV5-1 and TRBJ2-7 gives the whole variable domain KAGVTQTPRYLIKTRGQQVTLSCSPISGHRSVSWYQQTPGQGLQFLFEYFSETQRNKGNFPGRFSGRQFSNSRSEMNVSTLELGDSALYLCASSLAGGEQYFGPGTRLTVT.

The V and J genes are TRBV7-2 and TRBJ1-1; 8 bases fit TRBD1. Germline assignment: CDR1 SGHTA and CDR2 FQGNSA. Trimming took 0 bases from V and 3 from J; bases not matched to a gene: 3. CDR3 length: 15 residues. CDR3 bases: TGTGCCAGCAGCTTAGCTATGACAGGGGACACTGAAGCTTTCTTT. Translation: CASSLAMTGDTEAFF.

The rearrangement links TRBV6-1 to TRBJ2-1; 14 bases align to TRBD2. This CDR3 is 19 amino acids long. Trimming took 1 base from V and 2 from J; bases not matched to a gene: 7. Per germline, CDR1 MNHNS and CDR2 SASEGT. CDR3 in amino acids: CASSEGPSTSGRAYNEQFF. For the CDR3, the DNA is TGTGCCAGCAGTGAAGGACCCTCGACTAGCGGGAGGGCCTACAATGAGCAGTTCTTC.

The chain recombines TRBV7-3 with TRBJ2-3; D might be TRBD2 (6 bases). CDR3 length: 17 amino acids. The V end was cut by 5 bases, the J end by 2 bases, with 20 bases between. Germline assignment: CDR1 SGHTA and CDR2 FQGTGA. The CDR3 DNA follows: TGTGCCAGCAGCGCGGTTGGAGCGGGCGCATCCACAGATACGCAGTATTTT. Translation: CASSAVGAGASTDTQYF.

This sequence joins TRBV15 and TRBJ2-3; a weak D match, TRBD2 (5 bases). Trimming stripped 0 bases from V and 0 bases from J, with 13 bases between. Per germline, CDR1 LNHNV and CDR2 YYDKDF (reference sequence). The CDR3 is 17 amino acids. CDR3 coding DNA: TGTGCCACCAGCAGAGAATTCCTGCGGGCTAGCACAGATACGCAGTATTTT. This translates into CATSREFLRASTDTQYF.

This clone was counted once. The chain carries TRBV28 and TRBJ1-6, with D maybe TRBD1 (5 bases). Germline loops: CDR1 MDHEN, CDR2 SYDVKM. The CDR3 is 15 residues long. Between the trimmed V and J ends, which lost 1 base and 10 bases, there was a span of 14 bases. The CDR3: CASSLSGRGRSPLHF. CDR3 nucleotide sequence: TGTGCCAGCAGTTTATCGGGGAGGGGTAGGTCACCCCTCCACTTT.

The rearrangement links TRBV28 to TRBJ2-2, with D tentatively TRBD1 (5 bases). The CDR3 runs to 16 residues. Germline-derived CDR1 and CDR2 are MDHEN and SYDVKM. Deletions cut 5 bases from V and 2 bases from J, with 15 bases between. CDR3 sequence: CASSSTGSPNTGELFF. The CDR3 nucleotides are TGTGCCAGCAGTAGTACAGGATCCCCCAACACCGGGGAGCTGTTTTTT. Variable domain in full (rest from reference TRBV28 and TRBJ2-2): DVKVTQSSRYLVKRTGEKVFLECVQDMDHENMFWYRQDPGLGLRLIYFSYDVKMKEKGDIPEGYSVSREKKERFSLILESASTNQTSMYLCASSSTGSPNTGELFFGEGSRLTVL.

Only one count was recorded for this clone. V gene TRBV6-5 combines with J gene TRBJ2-1; D is unresolved. Trimming stripped 6 bases from V and 0 bases from J, with 6 bases between. Germline CDR1 reads MNHEY; CDR2 reads SVGAGI. This CDR3 contains 13 residues. The CDR3 sequence is CASRESSYNEQFF. The CDR3, as DNA: TGTGCCAGCAGGGAGAGCTCCTACAATGAGCAGTTCTTC.

This chain links TRBV27 with TRBJ1-5; 8 positions match TRBD1. Germline CDR1 and CDR2: MNHEY and SMNVEV (reference sequence). The junction had 8 bases not matched to a gene; V was cut back by 10 bases and J by 3 bases. The CDR3 loop spans 14 amino acids. Here the CDR3 DNA reads TGTGCCACCCCGACAGGGGATACCAATCAGCCCCAGCATTTT. Encoded protein: CATPTGDTNQPQHF.

The chain has TRBV3-1 (or the pseudogene TRBV3-2) and TRBJ1-2, with TRBD1 matching 9 bases. Germline V gives CDR1 LGHDT, CDR2 YNNKEL (reference sequence). V dropped 1 base and J dropped 3; count of bases not matched to a gene: 0. The CDR3 spans 14 residues. The CDR3 DNA sequence: TGTGCCAGCAGCCAAGGACAGGGGGACTATGGCTACACCTTC. Its translation: CASSQGQGDYGYTF.

In DNA, the CDR3 is TGTGCCAGCAGCCAATCGGTCCGGACAGACACTGAAGCTTTCTTT. Protein: CASSQSVRTDTEAFF. The V and J genes are TRBV3-1 (or the pseudogene TRBV3-2) and TRBJ1-1; TRBD1 is a possible D gene (6 bases). V lost 2 bases and J lost 3, with 13 bases in between. Germline CDR1 is LGHDT and CDR2 is YNNKEL (reference sequence). This CDR3 spans 15 amino acids.

The V call is TRBV2, the J call TRBJ1-2; D might be TRBD1 (5 bases). The germline gives CDR1 SNHLY, CDR2 FYNNEI. The CDR3 has 15 residues. V was trimmed by 8 bases and J by 8 bases, leaving 24 bases between them. The CDR3 protein is CASHLQGSVTGGYTF. The CDR3, as DNA: TGTGCCAGCCACCTGCAGGGCTCCGTCACGGGCGGCTACACCTTC.

The rearrangement uses TRBV5-1 and TRBJ2-5, with 7 bases that match TRBD1. CDR1 and CDR2 from the germline V gene are SGHRS and YFSETQ. The CDR3 spans 14 residues. V was clipped by 3 bases and J by 2 bases; unmatched bases: 4. The CDR3, as DNA: TGCGCCAGCAGCTCCGGACAGGTGCAAGAGACCCAGTACTTC. Protein: CASSSGQVQETQYF.

The chain uses TRBV5-4 and TRBJ2-1; 7 nucleotides align to TRBD2. Trimming cost V 0 bases and J 7 bases; bases outside gene matches: 13. The germline gives CDR1 SGHNT, CDR2 YYREEE (reference sequence). This CDR3 is built from 17 residues. This CDR3 reads CASSLEGGREIGNEQFF. CDR3 nucleotide sequence: TGTGCCAGCAGCTTGGAAGGTGGGCGGGAGATAGGGAATGAGCAGTTCTTC.

The chain employs TRBV3-1 (or the pseudogene TRBV3-2) and TRBJ2-2; 8 bases are a match to TRBD1. With 0 bases clipped from V and 0 bases from J, the junction kept 3 bases outside the gene matches. The CDR3 is 17 amino acids. Per the germline V gene, CDR1 is LGHDT and CDR2 is YNNKEL (reference sequence). The CDR3 DNA sequence: TGTGCCAGCAGCCAAGATTGGGGACAGGCGAACACCGGGGAGCTGTTTTTT. Translation gives CASSQDWGQANTGELFF.

The chain uses TRBV4-1 and TRBJ1-6; 8 nucleotides line up with TRBD1. CDR1 is MGHRA, CDR2 YSYEKL, per germline. V was clipped by 2 bases and J by 17 bases; unmatched bases: 14. The CDR3 has 15 residues. CDR3 sequence reads: CASSQQTGVEFIIHF. The CDR3 DNA reads as TGCGCCAGCAGCCAACAGACAGGGGTAGAATTCATAATCCACTTT.

This clone appeared many times. The V gene is TRBV13, the J gene TRBJ2-2, with D possibly TRBD2 on 6 matching bases. CDR3 length: 16 residues. With 3 bases removed from V and 6 bases from J, the gap between germline ends came to 17 bases. CDR1 PRHDT and CDR2 FYEKMQ come from the germline V gene (reference sequence). CDR3 sequence reads: CASSFGGTGYAGELFF. The CDR3 coding sequence is TGTGCCAGCAGCTTTGGCGGGACGGGTTATGCCGGGGAGCTGTTTTTT.

This chain uses TRBV19 with TRBJ1-5; TRBD1 matches 8 bases. Germline lookup yields CDR1 LNHDA and CDR2 SQIVND (reference sequence). CDR3 length: 15 amino acids. Unmatched junction bases numbered 3, after V lost 1 base and J lost 4 bases. The DNA for the CDR3 is TGTGCCAGTAGTATAGTGGGACAGGTTAATCAGCCCCAGCATTTT. It codes for CASSIVGQVNQPQHF.

V gene TRBV28 combines with J gene TRBJ1-5; D not resolved. The germline V and J ends were trimmed by 2 bases and 2 bases, with 7 bases remaining between them. The CDR3 is 14 amino acids. CDR1 is MDHEN and CDR2 is SYDVKM in the germline V gene. CDR3: CASSLKRGNQPQHF. The CDR3 DNA reads as TGTGCCAGCAGTTTAAAGCGGGGCAATCAGCCCCAGCATTTT.

The chain links TRBV24-1 to TRBJ2-1; 7 positions agree with TRBD2. Germline-derived CDR1 and CDR2 are KGHDR and SFDVKD. J was trimmed by 4 bases and V by 4 bases; bases with no gene match: 3. The CDR3 has 14 amino acids. In nucleotides, the CDR3 is TGTGCCACCAGTGAGTGGGGGGGGTACAATGAGCAGTTCTTC. It translates to CATSEWGGYNEQFF.

This chain links TRBV29-1 with TRBJ1-6; 7 nucleotides line up with TRBD1. Germline V gene sequence: CDR1 SQVTM, CDR2 ANQGSEA. Trimming removed 7 bases from V and 6 bases from J; junction bases left unmatched: 6. The CDR3 has 13 amino acids. In DNA, the CDR3 is TGCAGCGCACAGGGACAGACTAATTCACCCCTCCACTTT. It specifies CSAQGQTNSPLHF.

This clone has just one count. This rearrangement joins TRBV18 to TRBJ1-6; no clear D gene. Germline V gene sequence: CDR1 KGHSH, CDR2 LQKENI. V shed 8 bases and J shed 7 bases, with 12 bases lying between them. This CDR3 comprises 13 residues. The CDR3 sequence: CASREELNSPLHF. DNA for the CDR3: TGTGCCAGCCGAGAGGAATTGAATTCACCCCTCCACTTT.

The chain carries TRBV27 and TRBJ2-1; 10 bases line up with TRBD2. The germline CDR1 and CDR2 sequences are MNHEY and SMNVEV (reference sequence). The CDR3 contains 15 residues. V was clipped by 5 bases and J by 4 bases; unmatched bases: 5. The CDR3 sequence is CASSLGTSAYNEQFF. CDR3 DNA: TGTGCCAGCAGTCTCGGGACTAGCGCTTACAATGAGCAGTTCTTC.

V gene TRBV28 combines with J gene TRBJ2-3; the match to TRBD2 covers 9 bases. Unmatched junction bases numbered 10, after V lost 6 bases and J lost 0 bases. CDR3 length: 17 amino acids. Germline V lookup: CDR1 MDHEN, CDR2 SYDVKM. The CDR3 loop is CASRSWAGGSSTDTQYF. The DNA of the CDR3 is TGTGCCAGCAGGTCCTGGGCGGGAGGGAGTAGCACAGATACGCAGTATTTT.

V and J are TRBV14 and TRBJ2-7; D unresolved. The CDR3 runs to 14 residues. With 0 bases removed from V and 3 bases from J, the gap between germline ends came to 9 bases. Germline V gene lookup returns CDR1 SGHDN and CDR2 FVKESK. CDR3 bases: TGTGCCAGCAGCCAAGAGCTGGCTAGCTACGAGCAGTACTTC. Translated, it gives CASSQELASYEQYF. The full variable domain, rest sourced from reference TRBV14 and TRBJ2-7, is EAGVTQFPSHSVIEKGQTVTLRCDPISGHDNLYWYRRVMGKEIKFLLHFVKESKQDESGMPNNRFLAERTGGTYSTLKVQPAELEDSGVYFCASSQELASYEQYFGPGTRLTVT.

The sample holds one count of this clone. V usage is TRBV28 and J usage is TRBJ1-4, with a tentative D call TRBD1 (5 bases). Germline V gene lookup returns CDR1 MDHEN and CDR2 SYDVKM. V was pared by 3 bases and J by 7 bases, with 12 bases between. The CDR3 extends over 14 amino acids. The CDR3 loop is CASSFQGSTEKLFF. The CDR3 nucleotides read TGTGCCAGCAGTTTTCAGGGTTCAACTGAAAAACTGTTTTTT.

The chain couples TRBV7-4 to TRBJ1-3; D gene unclear. CDR1 is SGHVT and CDR2 is SQSDAQ in the germline V gene. The CDR3 runs 17 residues. V shed 1 base and J shed 4 bases, with 17 bases lying between them. CDR3 sequence reads: CASSLGTFLGEGNTIYF. The CDR3 bases are TGTGCCAGCAGCTTAGGGACTTTCCTGGGAGAAGGAAACACCATATATTTT.